Presented here are 26 T cell receptor beta chains from one specimen sequenced in a study of blood T cell repertoires in COVID-19. Sequencing was performed with immunoSEQ multiplex PCR; in TCRdb, only in-frame clones are kept and a portion is missing. The data show around 400,000 clones, about nine tenths seen once. Material for sequencing was PBMCs or T cells enriched from blood (not recorded which). The receptors were gathered from a woman aged 30 to 39 who had recovered from COVID-19.

The genes are TRBV14 and TRBJ1-2; 10 bases are shared with TRBD1. With V trimmed by 4 bases and J by 3 bases, 2 bases remained unmatched. Germline CDR1 and CDR2: SGHDN and FVKESK. This CDR3 region has 14 residues. The CDR3 loop is CASSPGQGYYGYTF. CDR3 bases: TGTGCCAGCAGCCCGGGACAGGGGTACTATGGCTACACCTTC.

The chain recombines TRBV2 with TRBJ1-5; D is ambiguous. Looked up from germline, CDR1 is SNHLY and CDR2 is FYNNEI. V gave up 4 bases and J gave up 5 bases, with 9 bases separating them. The CDR3 runs to 13 residues. This CDR3 is CASSAGRYQPQHF. In DNA form, the CDR3 reads TGTGCCAGCAGTGCCGGCAGGTATCAGCCCCAGCATTTT.

The chain is built from TRBV14 and TRBJ2-2, with no clear D. V was trimmed by 4 bases and J by 0 bases, leaving 9 bases between them. CDR1 is SGHDN and CDR2 is FVKESK in the germline V gene. The CDR3 is made up of 15 amino acids. The DNA of the CDR3 is TGTGCCAGCAGCCCCAGGCTTCCGAACACCGGGGAGCTGTTTTTT. It translates to CASSPRLPNTGELFF. Based on the CDR3 plus reference TRBV14 and TRBJ2-2, the full variable domain is EAGVTQFPSHSVIEKGQTVTLRCDPISGHDNLYWYRRVMGKEIKFLLHFVKESKQDESGMPNNRFLAERTGGTYSTLKVQPAELEDSGVYFCASSPRLPNTGELFFGEGSRLTVL.

The rearrangement links TRBV19 to TRBJ2-1; 7 bases agree with TRBD2. V gave up 0 bases and J gave up 7 bases; unmatched junction bases: 15. This CDR3 region has 18 residues. Germline values: CDR1 LNHDA, CDR2 SQIVND (reference sequence). CDR3 sequence reads: CASSIDHPSGGNVNEQFF. The CDR3 DNA is TGTGCCAGTAGTATAGATCATCCCTCGGGGGGAAACGTAAATGAGCAGTTCTTC.

This clone was picked up a small number of times. The chain is built from TRBV7-9 and TRBJ1-4; TRBD1 aligns across 9 bases. Trimming cost V 5 bases and J 3 bases; bases outside gene matches: 7. Germline assignment: CDR1 SEHNR and CDR2 FQNEAQ (reference sequence). This CDR3 region has 16 residues. CDR3 in amino acids: CASSHMTGGSNEKLFF. The CDR3 DNA reads TGTGCCAGCAGCCATATGACAGGGGGTTCTAATGAAAAACTGTTTTTT.

In DNA, the CDR3 is TGTGCCAGCAGTTACTTGACAGGGAGCGATGGCTACACCTTC. Protein sequence: CASSYLTGSDGYTF. The rearrangement joins TRBV6-5 to TRBJ1-2; 7 positions match TRBD1. J gave up 6 bases and V 1 base, and 5 bases lay outside the gene matches. The CDR3 sequence is 14 residues long. CDR1 is MNHEY and CDR2 is SVGAGI in the germline V gene.

This clone appeared a single time. The chain couples TRBV19 to TRBJ2-7, with 7 bases matching TRBD1. This CDR3 is 14 amino acids long. Unmatched junction bases numbered 9, after V lost 5 bases and J lost 5 bases. Germline lookup yields CDR1 LNHDA and CDR2 SQIVND (reference sequence). This CDR3 is CASSSSGQFDEQYF. For the CDR3, the DNA is TGTGCCAGTAGTTCGTCGGGACAGTTCGACGAGCAGTACTTC.

CDR3 DNA: TGCGCCAGCAGCGCCGGGACTAGCGAGAGCGAGACCCAGTACTTC. Translated: CASSAGTSESETQYF. V and J are TRBV5-1 and TRBJ2-5; 10 nucleotides agree with TRBD2. With 4 bases clipped from V and 5 bases from J, the junction kept 8 bases outside the gene matches. The CDR3 consists of 15 residues. Per the germline V gene, CDR1 is SGHRS and CDR2 is YFSETQ.

In this sample, this clone turned up a few times. The chain employs TRBV6-6 and TRBJ2-7; 9 bases fit TRBD2. V gave up 2 bases and J gave up 3 bases; unmatched junction bases: 8. Germline V gene lookup returns CDR1 MNHNY and CDR2 SVGAGI (reference sequence). The CDR3 is 16 residues long. CDR3 residues: CASSYDGTSGYYEQYF. The CDR3 coding sequence is TGTGCCAGCAGTTACGATGGAACTAGCGGGTACTACGAGCAGTACTTC.

This clone was observed once. The chain recombines TRBV5-6 with TRBJ2-2, with TRBD1 matching 7 bases. The CDR3 length is 15 residues. In germline, CDR1 is SGHDT, CDR2 YYEEEE. Unmatched junction bases numbered 6, after V lost 4 bases and J lost 3 bases. The CDR3: CASSTGQVYTGELFF. The CDR3 DNA reads as TGTGCCAGCAGCACTGGACAGGTTTACACCGGGGAGCTGTTTTTT.

This sequence joins TRBV11-2 and TRBJ1-5, with D unclear. Germline V lookup: CDR1 SGHAT, CDR2 FQNNGV. V shed 0 bases and J shed 7 bases, with 13 bases lying between them. This CDR3 is 15 amino acids long. The chain's CDR3 is CASSLDGQPYQPQHF. The CDR3 coding sequence is TGTGCCAGCAGCTTAGATGGGCAGCCTTACCAGCCCCAGCATTTT.

The J gene is TRBJ2-7, the V gene TRBV7-3, with 13 bases that match TRBD2. Germline values: CDR1 SGHTA, CDR2 FQGTGA. V lost 4 bases to trimming and J lost 5 bases; unmatched junction nucleotides: 5. This CDR3 comprises 15 residues. The CDR3, as DNA: TGTGCCAGCAGCTGGACTAGCGGGAGCCAAAACGAGCAGTACTTC. It encodes CASSWTSGSQNEQYF.

This rearrangement joins TRBV12-3 or TRBV12-4 to TRBJ1-4; D gene ambiguous. Trimming took off 5 bases at V and 4 bases at J, with 8 bases between the two ends. This CDR3 comprises 13 residues. The CDR3 loop reads CASSEQINEKLFF. CDR3 sequence (DNA): TGTGCCAGCAGTGAACAGATTAATGAAAAACTGTTTTTT.

The gene calls are TRBV28 and TRBJ1-5, with a tentative D call TRBD1 (6 bases). Germline V lookup: CDR1 MDHEN, CDR2 SYDVKM. This CDR3 is 14 amino acids long. V dropped 4 bases and J dropped 3 bases, with 10 bases sitting between them. The CDR3 region has the DNA TGTGCCAGCAGTTCGCACAGGGACAATCAGCCCCAGCATTTT. It specifies CASSSHRDNQPQHF. The whole variable domain, remainder taken from reference TRBV28 and TRBJ1-5, is DVKVTQSSRYLVKRTGEKVFLECVQDMDHENMFWYRQDPGLGLRLIYFSYDVKMKEKGDIPEGYSVSREKKERFSLILESASTNQTSMYLCASSSHRDNQPQHFGDGTRLSIL.

The chain couples TRBV19 to TRBJ1-1; the match to TRBD1 covers 8 bases. The CDR3 sequence is 14 residues long. Germline lookup yields CDR1 LNHDA and CDR2 SQIVND (reference sequence). V gave up 8 bases and J gave up 6 bases; unmatched junction bases: 11. The CDR3 nucleotides are TGTGCCAGTCTTTTCCAGGGGGCATGGGCTGAAGCTTTCTTT. This encodes CASLFQGAWAEAFF.

The rearrangement joins TRBV30 to TRBJ2-2; 7 bases align to TRBD1. The CDR3 runs 16 residues. V was clipped by 0 bases and J by 4 bases; unmatched bases: 8. Germline CDR1 GTSNPN, CDR2 SVGIG (reference sequence). The CDR3 bases are TGTGCCTGGAGTGTACGAGAGGGGGCACTCACCGGGGAGCTGTTTTTT. Its protein is CAWSVREGALTGELFF. Full variable domain (missing parts from reference TRBV30 and TRBJ2-2): SQTIHQWPATLVQPVGSPLSLECTVEGTSNPNLYWYRQAAGRGLQLLFYSVGIGQISSEVPQNLSASRPQDRQFILSSKKLLLSDSGFYLCAWSVREGALTGELFFGEGSRLTVL.

The chain links TRBV3-1 (or the pseudogene TRBV3-2) to TRBJ2-3; 7 bases fit TRBD2. Germline lookup yields CDR1 LGHDT and CDR2 YNNKEL (reference sequence). CDR3 length: 17 residues. With 0 bases clipped from V and 2 bases from J, the junction kept 8 bases outside the gene matches. CDR3 residues: CASSQDYLGGSTDTQYF. DNA of the CDR3: TGTGCCAGCAGCCAAGATTATCTGGGGGGGTCCACAGATACGCAGTATTTT.

The chain employs TRBV29-1 and TRBJ1-5; D is unclear. Trimming removed 4 bases at V and 1 base at J, with 5 bases between. The CDR3 runs 12 residues. Germline V gene data show CDR1 as SQVTM and CDR2 as ANQGSEA. The chain's CDR3 is CSVGESNQPQHF. Here the CDR3 DNA reads TGCAGCGTTGGGGAGAGCAATCAGCCCCAGCATTTT. Together with reference TRBV29-1 and TRBJ1-5, the CDR3 gives the full variable domain: SAVISQKPSRDICQRGTSLTIQCQVDSQVTMMFWYRQQPGQSLTLIATANQGSEATYESGFVIDKFPISRPNLTFSTLTVSNMSPEDSSIYLCSVGESNQPQHFGDGTRLSIL.

The chain combines TRBV6-5 with TRBJ1-1, with 10 bases aligning to TRBD1. The CDR3 runs 12 residues. Trimming removed 6 bases from V and 8 bases from J; junction bases left unmatched: 3. The germline gives CDR1 MNHEY, CDR2 SVGAGI. CDR3 sequence (DNA): TGTGCCAGCAGCCGACAGGGGGCCGAAGCTTTCTTT. This sequence encodes CASSRQGAEAFF.

This chain connects TRBV19 to TRBJ1-4, with D unresolved. Germline V gives CDR1 LNHDA, CDR2 SQIVND (reference sequence). Trimming stripped 9 bases from V and 4 bases from J, with 12 bases between. The CDR3 sequence is 13 residues long. CDR3 sequence reads: CASRTVRNEKLFF. The CDR3 region has the DNA TGTGCCAGCAGGACTGTCCGTAATGAAAAACTGTTTTTT.

V usage is TRBV18 and J usage is TRBJ2-5; 10 bases are shared with TRBD1. V dropped 5 bases and J dropped 2; count of bases not matched to a gene: 8. The germline V gene encodes CDR1 KGHSH and CDR2 LQKENI. CDR3 length: 16 amino acids. The CDR3 region is CASSSGQGVGQETQYF. CDR3 coding DNA: TGTGCCAGCTCATCCGGACAGGGGGTGGGACAAGAGACCCAGTACTTC.

V and J are TRBV6-5 and TRBJ2-1, with 10 bases matching TRBD2. The V gene end was trimmed by 10 bases and the J gene end by 2 bases; junction bases not matched to a gene: 5. CDR3 length: 14 residues. The V gene's germline CDR1 is MNHEY and CDR2 SVGAGI. CDR3 in DNA: TGTGCCACTCGGACTAGCGGCCCCTACAATGAGCAGTTCTTC. Residues: CATRTSGPYNEQFF.

The rearrangement links TRBV6-4 to TRBJ2-7, with 10 bases matching TRBD2. The CDR3 is 14 amino acids. Germline V gene lookup returns CDR1 MRHNA and CDR2 SNTAGT. V gave up 2 bases and J gave up 2 bases; unmatched junction bases: 0. In DNA form, the CDR3 reads TGTGCCAGCAGTGACAGCGGGGGGGCCTACGAGCAGTACTTC. Protein: CASSDSGGAYEQYF.

The rearrangement links TRBV4-1 to TRBJ1-2; perhaps TRBD1 as D (6 bases). CDR1 is MGHRA, CDR2 YSYEKL, per germline. V lost 1 base and J lost 2, with 14 bases in between. The CDR3 spans 16 residues. The CDR3 here is CASSQGRLRGNYGYTF. CDR3 sequence (DNA): TGCGCCAGCAGCCAAGGCCGTCTCAGGGGAAACTATGGCTACACCTTC.

This clone was observed a single time. V and J are TRBV20-1 and TRBJ2-7, with D possibly being TRBD1 (5 bases). The CDR3 covers 12 residues. The germline CDR1 and CDR2 sequences are DFQATT and SNEGSKA (reference sequence). The germline V and J ends were trimmed by 3 bases and 2 bases, with 8 bases remaining between them. CDR3 sequence: CSASPGPYEQYF. CDR3 in DNA: TGCAGTGCTAGTCCAGGGCCCTACGAGCAGTACTTC.

J is TRBJ2-5 and V is TRBV6-5; no clear D gene. Germline V lookup: CDR1 MNHEY, CDR2 SVGAGI. This CDR3 region has 13 residues. V shed 5 bases and J shed 0 bases, with 7 bases lying between them. CDR3 protein: CASSTQYQETQYF. CDR3 bases: TGTGCCAGCAGTACACAGTACCAAGAGACCCAGTACTTC.